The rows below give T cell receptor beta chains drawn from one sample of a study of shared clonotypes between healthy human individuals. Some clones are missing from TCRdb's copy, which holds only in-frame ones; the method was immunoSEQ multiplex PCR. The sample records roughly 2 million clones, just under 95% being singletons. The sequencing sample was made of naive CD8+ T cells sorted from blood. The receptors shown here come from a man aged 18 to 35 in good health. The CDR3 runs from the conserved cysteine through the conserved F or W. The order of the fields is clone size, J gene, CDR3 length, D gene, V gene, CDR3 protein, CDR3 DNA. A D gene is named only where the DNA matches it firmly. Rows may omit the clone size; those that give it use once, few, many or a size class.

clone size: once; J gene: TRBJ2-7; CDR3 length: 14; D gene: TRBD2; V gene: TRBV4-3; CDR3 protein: CASSPGLAGYEQYF; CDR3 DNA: TGCGCCAGCAGCCCGGGACTAGCGGGCTACGAGCAGTACTTC
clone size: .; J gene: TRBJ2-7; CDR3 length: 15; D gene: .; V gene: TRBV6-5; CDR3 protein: CASSYWPSESYEQYF; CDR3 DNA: TGTGCCAGCAGCTACTGGCCTAGCGAATCCTACGAGCAGTACTTC
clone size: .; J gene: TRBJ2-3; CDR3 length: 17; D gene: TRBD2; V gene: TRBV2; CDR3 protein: CASSDPLAGEGQDTQYF; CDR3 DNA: TGTGCCAGCAGTGATCCCCTAGCGGGAGAGGGGCAGGATACGCAGTATTTT
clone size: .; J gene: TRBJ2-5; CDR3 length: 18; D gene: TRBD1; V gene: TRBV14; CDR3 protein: CASSQEFGTGSPQETQYF; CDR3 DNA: TGTGCCAGCAGCCAAGAGTTTGGGACAGGGAGCCCCCAAGAGACCCAGTACTTC
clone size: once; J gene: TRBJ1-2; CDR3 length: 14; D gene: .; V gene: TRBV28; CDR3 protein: CASSLRGTDYGYTF; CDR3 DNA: TGTGCCAGCAGTTTACGGGGTACGGACTATGGCTACACCTTC
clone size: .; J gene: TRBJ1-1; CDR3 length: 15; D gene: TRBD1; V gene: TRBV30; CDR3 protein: CAWSPGQGVLSEAFF; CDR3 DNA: TGTGCCTGGAGCCCGGGACAGGGGGTTCTCTCTGAAGCTTTCTTT
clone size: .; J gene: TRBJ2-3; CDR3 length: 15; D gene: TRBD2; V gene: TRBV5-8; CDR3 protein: CASTPGTSGGDTQYF; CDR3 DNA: TGTGCCAGCACCCCCGGGACTAGCGGGGGAGATACGCAGTATTTT
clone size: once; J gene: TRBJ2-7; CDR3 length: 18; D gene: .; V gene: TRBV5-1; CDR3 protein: CASSLRIKKGRFSYEQYF; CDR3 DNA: TGCGCCAGCAGCTTGAGAATCAAAAAGGGCAGGTTCTCCTACGAGCAGTACTTC
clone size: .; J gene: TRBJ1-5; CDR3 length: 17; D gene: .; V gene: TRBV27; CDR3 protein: CASSLTGIISRNQPQHF; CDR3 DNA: TGTGCCAGCAGTTTAACAGGGATTATCAGCAGGAATCAGCCCCAGCATTTT
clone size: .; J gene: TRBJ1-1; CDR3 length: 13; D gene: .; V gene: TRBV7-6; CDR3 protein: CASSRGGGTEAFF; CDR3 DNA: TGTGCCAGCAGTCGGGGAGGGGGTACTGAAGCTTTCTTT
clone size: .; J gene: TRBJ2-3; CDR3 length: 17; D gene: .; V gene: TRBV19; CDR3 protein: CASSILPRLSSTDTQYF; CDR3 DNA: TGTGCCAGTAGTATCCTCCCCAGACTCTCTAGCACAGATACGCAGTATTTT
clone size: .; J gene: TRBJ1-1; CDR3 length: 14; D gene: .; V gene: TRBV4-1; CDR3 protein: CASSQTEMNTEAFF; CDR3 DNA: TGCGCCAGCAGCCAGACAGAAATGAACACTGAAGCTTTCTTT
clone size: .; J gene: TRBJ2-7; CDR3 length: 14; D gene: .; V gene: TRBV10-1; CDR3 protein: CASSESLGAYEQYF; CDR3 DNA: TGCGCCAGCAGTGAGTCCCTTGGGGCCTACGAGCAGTACTTC
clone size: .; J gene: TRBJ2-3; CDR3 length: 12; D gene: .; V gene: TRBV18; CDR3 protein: CASSTSTDTQYF; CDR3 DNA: TGTGCCAGCTCAACAAGCACAGATACGCAGTATTTT
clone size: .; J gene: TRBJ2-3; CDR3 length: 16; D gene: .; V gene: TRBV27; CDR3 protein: CASTMTGPLSTDTQYF; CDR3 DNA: TGTGCCAGCACCATGACAGGACCACTTAGCACAGATACGCAGTATTTT
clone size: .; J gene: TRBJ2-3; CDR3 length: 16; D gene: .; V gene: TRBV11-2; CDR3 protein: CASSLSYGVWTDTQYF; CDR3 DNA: TGTGCCAGCAGCTTAAGTTACGGGGTTTGGACAGATACGCAGTATTTT
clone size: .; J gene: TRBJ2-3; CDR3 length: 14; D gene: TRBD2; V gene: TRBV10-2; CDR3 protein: CASTWTSGVDTQYF; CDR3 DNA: TGCGCCAGCACCTGGACTAGCGGCGTAGATACGCAGTATTTT
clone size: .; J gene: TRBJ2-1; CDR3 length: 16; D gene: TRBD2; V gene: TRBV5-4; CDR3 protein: CASSLTVGGANNEQFF; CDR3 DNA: TGTGCCAGCAGCTTGACGGTGGGAGGGGCTAACAATGAGCAGTTCTTC
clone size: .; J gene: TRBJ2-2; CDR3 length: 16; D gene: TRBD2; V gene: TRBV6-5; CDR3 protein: CASSYSAGEFTGELFF; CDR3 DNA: TGTGCCAGCAGTTACTCGGCGGGAGAATTCACCGGGGAGCTGTTTTTT
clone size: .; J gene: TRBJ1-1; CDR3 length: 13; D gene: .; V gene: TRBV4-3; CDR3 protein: CASSYTGRTEAFF; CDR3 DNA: TGCGCCAGCAGCTATACAGGGCGCACTGAAGCTTTCTTT
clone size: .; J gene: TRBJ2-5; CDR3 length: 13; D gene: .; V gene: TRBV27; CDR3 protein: CASSLGLQETQYF; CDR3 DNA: TGTGCCAGCAGTCTGGGACTTCAAGAGACCCAGTACTTC
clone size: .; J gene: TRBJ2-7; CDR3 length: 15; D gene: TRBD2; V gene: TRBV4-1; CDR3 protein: CASSQRLAGPYEQYF; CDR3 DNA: TGCGCCAGCAGCCAGCGACTAGCGGGCCCCTACGAGCAGTACTTC
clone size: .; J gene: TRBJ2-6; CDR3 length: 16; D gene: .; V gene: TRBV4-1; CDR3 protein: CASSQDGNSGANVLTF; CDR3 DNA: TGCGCCAGCAGCCAAGACGGGAACTCTGGGGCCAACGTCCTGACTTTC
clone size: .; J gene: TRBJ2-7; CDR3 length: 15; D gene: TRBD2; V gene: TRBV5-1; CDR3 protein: CASSLRAGGTDEQYF; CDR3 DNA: TGCGCCAGCAGCTTGAGGGCGGGGGGCACGGACGAGCAGTACTTC
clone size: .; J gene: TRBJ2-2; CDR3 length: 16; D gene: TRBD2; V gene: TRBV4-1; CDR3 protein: CASSQGTSGRAGELFF; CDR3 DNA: TGCGCCAGCAGCCAGGGGACTAGCGGGAGGGCCGGGGAGCTGTTTTTT
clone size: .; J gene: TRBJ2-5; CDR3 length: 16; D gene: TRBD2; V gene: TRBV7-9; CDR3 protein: CASSSLGRVGQETQYF; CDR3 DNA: TGTGCCAGCAGCTCACTGGGGAGGGTAGGTCAAGAGACCCAGTACTTC
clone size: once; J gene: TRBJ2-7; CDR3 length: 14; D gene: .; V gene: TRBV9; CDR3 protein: CASSVERQAYEQYF; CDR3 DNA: TGTGCCAGCAGCGTAGAACGTCAGGCCTACGAGCAGTACTTC